The 20 T cell receptor beta chains below all came from one sample that was sequenced in a study of T cell responses to AZD1222 COVID-19 vaccine. Sequenced by immunoSEQ multiplex PCR; TCRdb stores in-frame clones only, minus some. The profile covers tens of thousands of clones, with roughly 87% appearing a single time and roughly a sixth taken by the ten largest. This material consisted of peripheral blood, taken on day 0 of AZD1222 vaccination. The source is an adult in good health.

The rearrangement joins TRBV25-1 to TRBJ1-1; the D is unclear. Trimming took off 5 bases at V and 7 bases at J, with 23 bases between the two ends. From germline, CDR1 is MGHDK and CDR2 SYGVNS. The CDR3 is 16 residues long. Here the CDR3 reads CASSPLGLRVVSEAFF. The CDR3, as DNA: TGTGCCAGCAGTCCCCTCGGGCTCCGGGTGGTAAGTGAAGCTTTCTTT.

The V call is TRBV2, the J call TRBJ1-6; the match to TRBD1 covers 9 bases. CDR1 and CDR2 from the germline V gene are SNHLY and FYNNEI. The CDR3 spans 15 residues. With 8 bases clipped from V and 5 bases from J, the junction kept 7 bases outside the gene matches. The DNA of the CDR3 is TGTGCCAGCGGGGGACAGGGTCTGGATAATTCACCCCTCCACTTT. Amino acid sequence: CASGGQGLDNSPLHF.

The chain links TRBV29-1 to TRBJ1-1, with 10 bases lining up with TRBD1. CDR1 is SQVTM and CDR2 is ANQGSEA in the germline V gene. Germline trimming cut 4 bases from V and 2 bases from J; bases unmatched to any gene: 1. The CDR3 is 13 residues long. CDR3 sequence reads: CSVGDRGNTEAFF. CDR3 bases: TGCAGCGTTGGGGACAGGGGTAACACTGAAGCTTTCTTT.

The rearrangement joins TRBV12-3 or TRBV12-4 to TRBJ1-1, with D perhaps matching TRBD1 (5 bases). This CDR3 has 12 residues. With 8 bases removed from V and 6 bases from J, the gap between germline ends came to 13 bases. DNA of the CDR3: TGTGCCAGCGGTTATGGGGGGGCTGAAGCTTTCTTT. Its translation: CASGYGGAEAFF.

The chain carries TRBV2 and TRBJ1-1, with D tentatively TRBD1 (6 bases). The germline gives CDR1 SNHLY, CDR2 FYNNEI. CDR3 length: 12 amino acids. With 6 bases removed from V and 7 bases from J, the gap between germline ends came to 12 bases. The CDR3 protein is CASRMTGVEAFF. CDR3 coding DNA: TGTGCCAGCAGGATGACAGGCGTTGAAGCTTTCTTT.

The chain carries TRBV4-1 and TRBJ1-4; D is unclear. The V end was cut by 2 bases, the J end by 5 bases, with 12 bases between. In germline, CDR1 is MGHRA, CDR2 YSYEKL. This CDR3 spans 15 amino acids. The CDR3 nucleotides are TGCGCCAGCAGCCAATTGCACACGTTAAATGAAAAACTGTTTTTT. Its protein product is CASSQLHTLNEKLFF.

This chain links TRBV7-3 with TRBJ1-6; D is perhaps TRBD1 (5 bases). Germline V gene sequence: CDR1 SGHTA, CDR2 FQGTGA. V gave up 2 bases and J gave up 8 bases, with 7 bases separating them. CDR3 length: 13 amino acids. The CDR3 DNA reads as TGTGCCAGCAGCTTAGCGGGGGATTCACCCCTCCACTTT. Translating it yields CASSLAGDSPLHF.

The chain has TRBV28 and TRBJ1-5; D call uncertain. CDR1 is MDHEN and CDR2 is SYDVKM in the germline V gene. V dropped 10 bases and J dropped 4 bases, with 11 bases sitting between them. There are 12 residues in the CDR3. This CDR3 reads CATCEPNQPQHF. Written as DNA, the CDR3 is TGTGCCACCTGTGAGCCTAATCAGCCCCAGCATTTT.

This chain uses TRBV2 with TRBJ1-2; a weak D match, TRBD1 (5 bases). Germline V gene sequence: CDR1 SNHLY, CDR2 FYNNEI. The ends were cut back, 5 bases at V and 6 bases at J, with 7 bases in the middle. The CDR3 contains 11 residues. The CDR3, as DNA: TGTGCCAGCAGTAGACAGAATGGCTACACCTTC. It encodes CASSRQNGYTF.

The genes are TRBV6-2 or TRBV6-3 and TRBJ2-1; 8 bases agree with TRBD2. This CDR3 is 17 amino acids long. The V gene's germline CDR1 is MNHEY and CDR2 SVGEGT. V lost 5 bases to trimming and J lost 6 bases; unmatched junction nucleotides: 15. CDR3 in amino acids: CASSNDLAGYTFNEQFF. The CDR3 coding sequence is TGTGCCAGCAGTAATGACTTAGCGGGGTATACTTTCAATGAGCAGTTCTTC.

This chain links TRBV11-3 with TRBJ1-6; 9 bases align to TRBD1. After removal of 0 bases from V and 9 bases from J, the junction contained 9 bases not matched to a gene. Germline CDR1 SGHNT, CDR2 YENEEA. The CDR3 length is 17 residues. CDR3 nucleotides: TGTGCCAGCAGCTTAGATCTCGGCGGACAGGGGAGTTCACCCCTCCACTTT. Translating it yields CASSLDLGGQGSSPLHF.

This clone occurred once. In DNA, the CDR3 is TGTGCCACCAGTTCGAGAGGCTATGGCTACACCTTC. This codes for CATSSRGYGYTF. The chain carries TRBV24-1 and TRBJ1-2, with D uncertain. CDR1 and CDR2 from the germline V gene are KGHDR and SFDVKD. Trimming removed 6 bases from V and 4 bases from J, with 8 bases in between. The CDR3 contains 12 residues.

The V and J genes are TRBV6-6 and TRBJ2-7, with unresolved D. Deletions cut 2 bases from V and 3 bases from J, with 17 bases between. Germline-derived CDR1 and CDR2 are MNHNY and SVGAGI (reference sequence). The length of the CDR3 is 16 residues. The CDR3 here is CASSYQALGLRYEQYF. CDR3 DNA sequence: TGTGCCAGCAGTTACCAGGCATTGGGTCTCCGCTACGAGCAGTACTTC.

This chain links TRBV30 with TRBJ2-1; D unclear. The CDR3 contains 11 residues. CDR1 GTSNPN and CDR2 SVGIG come from the germline V gene (reference sequence). Between the trimmed V and J ends, which lost 4 bases and 8 bases, there was a span of 9 bases. The CDR3 protein is CAWTWSDEQFF. In DNA form, the CDR3 reads TGTGCCTGGACTTGGTCTGATGAGCAGTTCTTC.

The chain is built from TRBV6-5 and TRBJ1-1; maybe TRBD1 (5 bases). V was cut by 7 bases and J by 5 bases, with 14 bases left in between. Germline V gives CDR1 MNHEY, CDR2 SVGAGI. The CDR3 totals 13 residues. DNA of the CDR3: TGTGCCAGCAACGAGGTAGGGGTGACTGAAGCTTTCTTT. This gives the protein CASNEVGVTEAFF.

The CDR3 sequence: CASSFSGRAYNEQFF. For the CDR3, the DNA is TGTGCCAGCAGCTTTAGCGGGAGGGCATACAATGAGCAGTTCTTC. The rearrangement links TRBV9 to TRBJ2-1; 11 bases are shared with TRBD2. The CDR3 runs 15 residues. Germline-derived CDR1 and CDR2 are SGDLS and YYNGEE. Trimming removed 4 bases from V and 4 bases from J; junction bases left unmatched: 4.

The rearrangement uses TRBV5-1 and TRBJ1-4, with D possibly being TRBD1 (6 bases). The CDR3 has 16 amino acids. V dropped 0 bases and J dropped 6 bases, with 15 bases sitting between them. Germline V gene lookup returns CDR1 SGHRS and CDR2 YFSETQ. In DNA form, the CDR3 reads TGCGCCAGCAGCTTGGGGAACAGGGCGGGTTATGAAAAACTGTTTTTT. It codes for CASSLGNRAGYEKLFF.

The chain has TRBV10-2 and TRBJ1-2; D not resolved. Per the germline V gene, CDR1 is WSHSY and CDR2 is SAAADI. This CDR3 contains 17 residues. The germline V and J ends were trimmed by 4 bases and 4 bases, with 22 bases remaining between them. The CDR3 DNA sequence: TGCGCCAGCAGTGGGAGCTCTCGAGGAGCCTCCTCCTATGGCTACACCTTC. Its translation: CASSGSSRGASSYGYTF.

This clone is a singleton in its sample. V gene TRBV5-4 combines with J gene TRBJ2-1, with 11 nucleotides matching TRBD2. J was trimmed by 6 bases and V by 4 bases; bases with no gene match: 6. The CDR3 contains 15 residues. Germline V gene lookup returns CDR1 SGHNT and CDR2 YYREEE (reference sequence). CDR3: CASSNLAGGLNEQFF. The CDR3 region has the DNA TGTGCCAGCAGCAACCTAGCGGGGGGACTCAATGAGCAGTTCTTC.

This clone was seen a few times. This sequence joins TRBV4-1 and TRBJ1-4; D possibly corresponds to TRBD1 (5 bases). CDR3 length: 19 residues. The V end was cut by 0 bases, the J end by 1 base, with 18 bases between. Germline V lookup: CDR1 MGHRA, CDR2 YSYEKL. The CDR3: CASSQDRDLGDGTNEKLFF. The CDR3 region has the DNA TGCGCCAGCAGCCAAGATAGGGACCTCGGAGACGGAACTAATGAAAAACTGTTTTTT.